This section outlines one T cell receptor beta chain sequence together with its context. Antigen: not known. Germline V gene sequence: CDR1 SGHVS, CDR2 FQNEAQ. The CDR3 contains 12 residues. Trimming stripped 0 bases from V and 6 bases from J, with 2 bases between. This entry is derived from a study of CD8+CD57+ T cells in acquired aplastic anemia. Background on the study: Yields of DNA that came from sorted CD4+ and CD8+ cells averaged about 3.4 ug. Study conclusions and caveats: Found in both controls and patients were twenty-nine CD8+ CDR3 sequences.

CDR3 and TCR beta VDJ profiling relied on genomic DNA as the template. TCRdb re-analysed the reads in MiXCR, keeping a single row per CDR3 protein. This sample yields roughly 170,000 distinct CDR3 sequences, of which about 44% are seen a single time; over 10% belongs to the top ten. For sequencing, patients were chosen who had shown expansion of CD8+CD57+ cells by flow cytometry. Each patient carried a diagnosis of severe acquired aplastic anemia. When blood sampling took place, the patients had received no therapy. Sequenced material: sorted CD4+, CD8+, or CD8+CD57+ T cells (not recorded which) from PBMCs. The genes are TRBV7-8 and TRBJ2-2, with D unclear. This TCR derives from a human donor with aplastic anemia. This CDR3 reads CASSLAPGELFF. CDR3 coding DNA: TGTGCCAGCAGCTTAGCTCCCGGGGAGCTGTTTTTT.